The 27 T cell receptor beta chains in this list originate from one sample, sequenced in a study of blood T cell repertoires in COVID-19. Method: immunoSEQ multiplex PCR; TCRdb's copy keeps in-frame clones and lacks some. The data contain 290,000 or so clones, around 86% of them singletons. The sample consisted of peripheral blood. Receptors were obtained from a man between 65 and 85 years old with acute or convalescent COVID-19.

The chain couples TRBV6-5 to TRBJ2-5; 7 nucleotides line up with TRBD1. Germline assignment: CDR1 MNHEY and CDR2 SVGAGI. This CDR3 is built from 16 residues. V was pared by 3 bases and J by 2 bases, with 9 bases of the junction left unmatched. CDR3 amino acids: CASSYSQPGQQETQYF. In DNA, the CDR3 is TGTGCCAGCAGTTATTCCCAGCCGGGACAGCAAGAGACCCAGTACTTC.

The chain uses TRBV3-1 (or the pseudogene TRBV3-2) and TRBJ2-3, with 9 bases lining up with TRBD2. This CDR3 region has 17 residues. Germline V CDR1 and CDR2: LGHDT, YNNKEL (reference sequence). With V trimmed by 1 base and J by 4 bases, 9 bases remained unmatched. The CDR3 sequence: CASSQGPGGRASDTQYF. CDR3 DNA sequence: TGTGCCAGCAGCCAAGGCCCAGGCGGGAGGGCCTCAGATACGCAGTATTTT.

The J gene is TRBJ2-7, the V gene TRBV12-3 or TRBV12-4; D is possibly TRBD1 (6 bases). The CDR3 covers 13 residues. The germline V and J ends were trimmed by 5 bases and 3 bases, with 11 bases remaining between them. The CDR3 DNA is TGTGCCAGCAGTACAGGGTCCTACTACGAGCAGTACTTC. It yields the protein CASSTGSYYEQYF.

This clone has just a few counts. The CDR3 DNA is TGTGCCAGCAGCTTACCCGGGAGTGCCAAAAACATTCAGTACTTC. Translating it yields CASSLPGSAKNIQYF. J is TRBJ2-4 and V is TRBV11-2; D is possibly TRBD2 (6 bases). The germline gives CDR1 SGHAT, CDR2 FQNNGV. This CDR3 has 15 amino acids. Trimming left V 2 bases short and J 1 base short, with 9 bases between.

In its sample, this clone was seen once. The rearrangement uses TRBV18 and TRBJ1-6; the D gene is possibly TRBD1 (6 bases). The CDR3 covers 13 residues. V was pared by 5 bases and J by 7 bases, with 9 bases between. Per germline, CDR1 KGHSH and CDR2 LQKENI. The CDR3 reads CASSGQLNSPLHF. In nucleotides, the CDR3 is TGTGCCAGCTCAGGACAGTTAAATTCACCCCTCCACTTT.

The chain recombines TRBV5-1 with TRBJ1-2, with 12 positions matching TRBD1. Per the germline V gene, CDR1 is SGHRS and CDR2 is YFSETQ. After removal of 4 bases from V and 4 bases from J, the junction contained 14 bases not matched to a gene. The CDR3 loop spans 18 amino acids. CDR3 sequence: CASSARGTGGGLGYGYTF. For the CDR3, the DNA is TGCGCCAGCAGCGCCCGGGGGACAGGGGGCGGGTTAGGCTATGGCTACACCTTC.

The CDR3 is CASSEPGTGFGEQYF. The CDR3 coding sequence is TGTGCCAGCAGTGAACCAGGGACAGGGTTTGGCGAGCAGTACTTC. This rearrangement joins TRBV6-1 to TRBJ2-7, with 9 bases aligning to TRBD1. CDR1 is MNHNS and CDR2 is SASEGT in the germline V gene. V lost 2 bases and J lost 6; bases outside the gene matches: 8. The CDR3 runs to 15 residues.

This clone has more than one count but fewer than ten. The chain joins TRBV19 to TRBJ2-1; 8 bases match TRBD1. The CDR3 length is 17 residues. CDR1 and CDR2 from the germline V gene are LNHDA and SQIVND (reference sequence). V shed 0 bases and J 5 bases; nucleotides not matched to a gene: 9. CDR3 loop: CASSIEGGQGRNNEQFF. DNA for the CDR3: TGTGCCAGTAGTATAGAGGGAGGACAGGGACGAAACAATGAGCAGTTCTTC. The whole variable domain, remainder taken from reference TRBV19 and TRBJ2-1, is DGGITQSPKYLFRKEGQNVTLSCEQNLNHDAMYWYRQDPGQGLRLIYYSQIVNDFQKGDIAEGYSVSREKKESFPLTVTSAQKNPTAFYLCASSIEGGQGRNNEQFFGPGTRLTVL.

The V call is TRBV3-1 (or the pseudogene TRBV3-2), the J call TRBJ2-4; D gene unclear. Trimming cost V 5 bases and J 0 bases, with 11 bases left between them. Per germline, CDR1 LGHDT and CDR2 YNNKEL (reference sequence). This CDR3 is 15 amino acids long. CDR3 DNA sequence: TGTGCCAGCAGCTCCCCTTTTCTAGCCAAAAACATTCAGTACTTC. Translation: CASSSPFLAKNIQYF.

The chain carries TRBV4-2 and TRBJ2-7; 8 nucleotides align to TRBD2. V lost 2 bases to trimming and J lost 0 bases; unmatched junction nucleotides: 3. This CDR3 region has 15 residues. Looked up from germline, CDR1 is LGHNA and CDR2 is YNFKEQ. CDR3 coding DNA: TGTGCCAGCAGCCAACTACTAGCGGCCTCCTACGAGCAGTACTTC. Translation gives CASSQLLAASYEQYF.

This chain joins TRBV30 and TRBJ2-1; D is ambiguous. The CDR3 has 12 residues. Trimming cost V 0 bases and J 9 bases, with 9 bases left between them. From germline, CDR1 is GTSNPN and CDR2 SVGIG (reference sequence). The CDR3 DNA reads TGTGCCTGGAGTGTTATAGTTGGTGAGCAGTTCTTC. As protein: CAWSVIVGEQFF.

In the case of this clone: At one end, the junction sequence differs from germline, possibly due to a read error. The chain is built from TRBV5-6 and TRBJ2-3; D is possibly TRBD2 (6 bases). CDR1 and CDR2 (germline): SGHDT, YYEEEE. CDR3 size: 12 residues. The CDR3 reads CASSLAQPWEDF. The DNA of the CDR3 is TGTGCCAGCAGCTTGGCACAACCTTGGGAGGATTTT. Based on the CDR3 plus reference TRBV5-6 and TRBJ2-3, the full variable domain is DAGVTQSPTHLIKTRGQQVTLRCSPKSGHDTVSWYQQALGQGPQFIFQYYEEEERQRGNFPDRFSGHQFPNYSSELNVNALLLGDSALYLCASSLAQPWEDFGPGTRLTVL.

This clone appeared once. The rearrangement joins TRBV5-6 to TRBJ1-5; 9 bases fit TRBD1. V lost 0 bases and J lost 5; bases outside the gene matches: 3. This CDR3 region has 15 residues. The germline V gene has CDR1 SGHDT and CDR2 YYEEEE. In DNA, the CDR3 is TGTGCCAGCAGCTTGGGGGACAGGGACGATCAGCCCCAGCATTTT. This codes for CASSLGDRDDQPQHF.

The chain joins TRBV5-6 to TRBJ1-2, with a weak D call TRBD1 (5 bases). The germline gives CDR1 SGHDT, CDR2 YYEEEE. This CDR3 contains 12 residues. Between the trimmed V and J ends, which lost 4 bases and 8 bases, there was a span of 12 bases. CDR3 in DNA: TGTGCCAGCAGCACAACAGGTGGAGGCTACACCTTC. Its protein product is CASSTTGGGYTF.

This chain uses TRBV19 with TRBJ2-3, with D tentatively TRBD1 (5 bases). CDR3 length: 14 amino acids. The germline V gene has CDR1 LNHDA and CDR2 SQIVND (reference sequence). V shed 6 bases and J shed 7 bases, with 17 bases lying between them. The CDR3 reads CASSGQGLGNTQYF. CDR3 DNA sequence: TGTGCCAGTAGCGGGCAGGGCCTCGGAAATACGCAGTATTTT.

The chain combines TRBV28 with TRBJ1-3; 9 bases align to TRBD1. Germline values: CDR1 MDHEN, CDR2 SYDVKM. V dropped 6 bases and J dropped 4; count of bases not matched to a gene: 7. CDR3 size: 15 residues. In DNA, the CDR3 is TGTGCCAGCAGAATAAACAGGGGGCTCGGAAACACCATATATTTT. Translated: CASRINRGLGNTIYF.

The rearrangement links TRBV20-1 to TRBJ2-7, with D uncertain. Germline V gene data show CDR1 as DFQATT and CDR2 as SNEGSKA (reference sequence). V was shortened by 3 bases and J by 2 bases, with 11 bases between the two germline ends. The length of the CDR3 is 13 residues. CDR3 coding DNA: TGCAGTGCTAGTTCGAGAAATACCTACGAGCAGTACTTC. Protein product: CSASSRNTYEQYF.

The gene calls are TRBV10-1 and TRBJ2-3; 12 bases are a match to TRBD2. Germline V gene sequence: CDR1 WNHNN, CDR2 SYGVQD (reference sequence). The V segment lost 6 bases and the J segment 5 bases; nucleotides outside the gene matches: 6. The CDR3 is 15 amino acids. This CDR3 is CASSGLAGGRDTQYF. CDR3 nucleotides: TGCGCCAGCAGCGGTCTAGCGGGAGGGAGAGATACGCAGTATTTT.

The chain carries TRBV10-1 and TRBJ2-7; 8 bases fit TRBD1. Trimming at V came to 9 bases and at J to 4 bases, leaving 14 bases not matched to a gene. The CDR3 length is 15 residues. Germline V gene sequence: CDR1 WNHNN, CDR2 SYGVQD (reference sequence). The CDR3 DNA sequence: TGCGCCAGTCGCCCGGACAGGGAATTAAGGTACGAGCAGTACTTC. It specifies CASRPDRELRYEQYF.

The genes are TRBV28 and TRBJ2-1; a possible D gene is TRBD1 (6 bases). Germline CDR1 and CDR2: MDHEN and SYDVKM. The CDR3 spans 15 residues. V was pared by 7 bases and J by 1 base, with 14 bases between. For the CDR3, the DNA is TGTGCCAGCACCCCCCAGGGGATGTCCTACAATGAGCAGTTCTTC. This encodes CASTPQGMSYNEQFF.

The rearrangement links TRBV7-2 to TRBJ2-5; the D gene is possibly TRBD2 (5 bases). This CDR3 spans 15 amino acids. V was pared by 0 bases and J by 4 bases, with 12 bases between. CDR1 is SGHTA, CDR2 FQGNSA, per germline. CDR3 sequence: CASSLAQTGRETQYF. The CDR3 DNA reads as TGTGCCAGCAGCTTAGCCCAGACGGGAAGAGAGACCCAGTACTTC.

The rearrangement links TRBV28 to TRBJ2-3; 9 nucleotides align to TRBD1. The CDR3 extends over 14 amino acids. After removal of 6 bases from V and 2 bases from J, the junction contained 3 bases not matched to a gene. Germline lookup yields CDR1 MDHEN and CDR2 SYDVKM. CDR3 sequence (DNA): TGTGCCAGCAGCGGGACAGGGTACACAGATACGCAGTATTTT. Translating it yields CASSGTGYTDTQYF.

This clone was observed a few times. This chain links TRBV7-9 with TRBJ2-3, with D possibly TRBD2 on 6 matching bases. The CDR3 is 15 amino acids. Looked up from germline, CDR1 is SEHNR and CDR2 is FQNEAQ (reference sequence). V lost 2 bases, J lost 4 bases, and 13 bases lay in between. CDR3 protein: CASSLRSGAADTQYF. DNA for the CDR3: TGTGCCAGCAGCTTAAGGTCGGGAGCCGCAGATACGCAGTATTTT.

The chain recombines TRBV6-1 with TRBJ2-1; 7 nucleotides agree with TRBD1. Germline lookup yields CDR1 MNHNS and CDR2 SASEGT. The CDR3 is made up of 17 amino acids. The ends lost 1 base at V and 3 bases at J; junction bases unmatched: 9. The CDR3 loop is CASSEVWTGLLYNEQFF. Here the CDR3 DNA reads TGTGCCAGCAGTGAAGTTTGGACAGGTCTACTCTACAATGAGCAGTTCTTC.

V usage is TRBV11-2 and J usage is TRBJ2-1, with D possibly TRBD2 on 6 matching bases. The germline V gene encodes CDR1 SGHAT and CDR2 FQNNGV. V was cut by 5 bases and J by 6 bases, with 11 bases left in between. CDR3 length: 13 residues. Written as DNA, the CDR3 is TGTGCCAGCAGCCCCGGACTAAGCAATGAGCAGTTCTTC. Protein sequence: CASSPGLSNEQFF.

V usage is TRBV7-2 and J usage is TRBJ2-5; perhaps TRBD1 as D (6 bases). This CDR3 is built from 16 residues. Germline assignment: CDR1 SGHTA and CDR2 FQGNSA. V was cut by 5 bases and J by 4 bases, with 20 bases left in between. The CDR3 is CASSPTGDTRTETQYF. As DNA, the CDR3 is TGTGCCAGCAGCCCCACCGGGGACACCCGGACAGAGACCCAGTACTTC.

This clone has just one count. The rearrangement links TRBV4-1 to TRBJ1-2; D gene uncertain. Germline values: CDR1 MGHRA, CDR2 YSYEKL. The CDR3 runs 14 residues. V dropped 0 bases and J dropped 3 bases, with 8 bases sitting between them. The CDR3 reads CASSQDHADYGYTF. The CDR3 region has the DNA TGCGCCAGCAGCCAAGATCACGCGGACTATGGCTACACCTTC.